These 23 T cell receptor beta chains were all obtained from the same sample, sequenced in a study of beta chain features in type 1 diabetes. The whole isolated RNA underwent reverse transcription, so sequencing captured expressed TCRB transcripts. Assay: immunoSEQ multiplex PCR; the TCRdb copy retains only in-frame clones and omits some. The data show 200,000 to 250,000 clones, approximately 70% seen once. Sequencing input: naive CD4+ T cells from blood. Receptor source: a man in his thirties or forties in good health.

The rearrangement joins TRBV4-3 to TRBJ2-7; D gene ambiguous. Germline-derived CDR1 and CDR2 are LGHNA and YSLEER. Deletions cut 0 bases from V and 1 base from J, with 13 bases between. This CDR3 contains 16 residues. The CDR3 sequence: CASSQDLRKQSYEQYF. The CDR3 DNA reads TGCGCCAGCAGCCAAGATCTTAGGAAACAGTCCTACGAGCAGTACTTC.

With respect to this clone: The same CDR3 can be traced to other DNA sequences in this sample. Here the CDR3 reads CSAGSYNEQFF. The DNA for the CDR3 is TGCAGTGCTGGGTCCTACAATGAGCAGTTCTTC. The chain couples TRBV20-1 to TRBJ2-1; D uncertain. From germline, CDR1 is DFQATT and CDR2 SNEGSKA (reference sequence). CDR3 length: 11 amino acids. Trimming stripped 5 bases from V and 1 base from J, with 3 bases between.

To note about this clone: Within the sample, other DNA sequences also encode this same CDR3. The CDR3 DNA is TGTGCCAGCAGCCAAGACCTCACAGATACGCAGTATTTT. The encoded protein is CASSQDLTDTQYF. The chain is built from TRBV14 and TRBJ2-3; no definite D call. Per germline, CDR1 SGHDN and CDR2 FVKESK. The CDR3 has 13 residues. The V gene lost 0 bases and the J gene lost 2 bases, with 3 bases spanning the gap. The variable domain in full, completed from reference TRBV14 and TRBJ2-3, reads EAGVTQFPSHSVIEKGQTVTLRCDPISGHDNLYWYRRVMGKEIKFLLHFVKESKQDESGMPNNRFLAERTGGTYSTLKVQPAELEDSGVYFCASSQDLTDTQYFGPGTRLTVL.

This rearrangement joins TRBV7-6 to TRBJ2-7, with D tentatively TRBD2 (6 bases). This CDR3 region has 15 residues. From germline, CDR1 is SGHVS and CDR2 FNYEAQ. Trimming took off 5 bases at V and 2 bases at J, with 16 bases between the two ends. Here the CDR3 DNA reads TGTGCCAGCAGCGCTAGTTTCGGGGGAACCTACGAGCAGTACTTC. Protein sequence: CASSASFGGTYEQYF.

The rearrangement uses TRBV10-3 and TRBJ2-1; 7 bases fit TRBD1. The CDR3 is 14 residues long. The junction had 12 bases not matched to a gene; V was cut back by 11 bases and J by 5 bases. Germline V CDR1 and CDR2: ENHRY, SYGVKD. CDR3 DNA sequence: TGTGCCGTCGCACCGGGACAGAGGGACAATGAGCAGTTCTTC. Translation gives CAVAPGQRDNEQFF.

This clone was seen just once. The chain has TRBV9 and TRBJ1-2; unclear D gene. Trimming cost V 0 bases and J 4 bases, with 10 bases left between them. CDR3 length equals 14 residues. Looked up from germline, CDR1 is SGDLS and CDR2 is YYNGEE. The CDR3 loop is CASSVARTAYGYTF. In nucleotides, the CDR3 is TGTGCCAGCAGCGTAGCGCGGACCGCCTATGGCTACACCTTC. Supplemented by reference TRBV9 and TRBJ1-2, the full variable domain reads DSGVTQTPKHLITATGQRVTLRCSPRSGDLSVYWYQQSLDQGLQFLIQYYNGEERAKGNILERFSAQQFPDLHSELNLSSLELGDSALYFCASSVARTAYGYTFGSGTRLTVV.

The CDR3 here is CSVERGTGGAFF. The DNA of the CDR3 is TGCAGCGTTGAACGGGGGACAGGGGGAGCTTTCTTT. The V and J genes are TRBV29-1 and TRBJ1-1; 11 nucleotides line up with TRBD1. V shed 2 bases and J 10 bases; nucleotides not matched to a gene: 3. CDR3 length equals 12 residues. Per the germline V gene, CDR1 is SQVTM and CDR2 is ANQGSEA.

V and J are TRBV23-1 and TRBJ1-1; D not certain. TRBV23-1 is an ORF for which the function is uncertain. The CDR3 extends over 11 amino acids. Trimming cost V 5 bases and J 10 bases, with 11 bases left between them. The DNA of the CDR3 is TGCGCCAGCAGTTGGGAATATGGAGCTTTCTTT. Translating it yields CASSWEYGAFF.

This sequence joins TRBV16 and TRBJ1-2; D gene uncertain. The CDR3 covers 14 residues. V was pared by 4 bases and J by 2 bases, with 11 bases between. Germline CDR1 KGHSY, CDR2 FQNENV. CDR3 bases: TGTGCCAGCAGCCCTCTGGTCGCCAACTATGGCTACACCTTC. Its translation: CASSPLVANYGYTF.

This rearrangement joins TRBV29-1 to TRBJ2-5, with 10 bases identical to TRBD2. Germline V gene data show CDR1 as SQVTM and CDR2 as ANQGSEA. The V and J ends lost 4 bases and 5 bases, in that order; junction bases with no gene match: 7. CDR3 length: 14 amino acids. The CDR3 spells CSVASGSLYETQYF. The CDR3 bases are TGCAGCGTTGCTAGCGGGAGTCTATACGAGACCCAGTACTTC. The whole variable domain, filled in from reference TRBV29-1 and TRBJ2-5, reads SAVISQKPSRDICQRGTSLTIQCQVDSQVTMMFWYRQQPGQSLTLIATANQGSEATYESGFVIDKFPISRPNLTFSTLTVSNMSPEDSSIYLCSVASGSLYETQYFGPGTRLLVL.

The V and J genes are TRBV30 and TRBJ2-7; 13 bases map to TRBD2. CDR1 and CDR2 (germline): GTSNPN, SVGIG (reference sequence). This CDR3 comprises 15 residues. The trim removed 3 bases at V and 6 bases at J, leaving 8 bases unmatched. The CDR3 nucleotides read TGTGCCTGGAGGCCGAACAGACTAGCGGGAGGCGAGCAGTACTTC. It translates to CAWRPNRLAGGEQYF.

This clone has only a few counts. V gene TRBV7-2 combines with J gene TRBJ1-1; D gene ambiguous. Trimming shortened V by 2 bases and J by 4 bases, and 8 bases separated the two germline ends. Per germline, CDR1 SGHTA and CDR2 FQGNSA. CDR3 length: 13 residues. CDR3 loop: CASSLRRGTEAFF. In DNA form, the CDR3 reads TGTGCCAGCAGCTTACGGCGAGGCACTGAAGCTTTCTTT.

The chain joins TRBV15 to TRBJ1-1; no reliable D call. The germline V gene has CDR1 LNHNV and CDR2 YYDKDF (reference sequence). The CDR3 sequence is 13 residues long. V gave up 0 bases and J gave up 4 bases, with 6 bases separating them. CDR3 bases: TGTGCCACCAGCAGAGATGGCAGCACTGAAGCTTTCTTT. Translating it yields CATSRDGSTEAFF.

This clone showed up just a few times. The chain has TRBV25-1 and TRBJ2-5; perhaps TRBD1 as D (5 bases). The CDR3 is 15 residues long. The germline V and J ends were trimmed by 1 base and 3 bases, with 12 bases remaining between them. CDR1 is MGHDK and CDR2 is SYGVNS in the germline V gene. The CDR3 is CASSESAGQEETQYF. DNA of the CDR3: TGTGCCAGCAGTGAATCGGCAGGGCAAGAAGAGACCCAGTACTTC.

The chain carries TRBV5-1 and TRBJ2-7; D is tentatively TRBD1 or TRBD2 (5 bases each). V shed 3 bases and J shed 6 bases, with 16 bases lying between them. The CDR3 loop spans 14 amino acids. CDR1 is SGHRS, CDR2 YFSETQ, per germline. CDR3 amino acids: CASSSGTQKGEQYF. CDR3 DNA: TGCGCCAGCAGCTCCGGGACCCAAAAGGGCGAGCAGTACTTC.

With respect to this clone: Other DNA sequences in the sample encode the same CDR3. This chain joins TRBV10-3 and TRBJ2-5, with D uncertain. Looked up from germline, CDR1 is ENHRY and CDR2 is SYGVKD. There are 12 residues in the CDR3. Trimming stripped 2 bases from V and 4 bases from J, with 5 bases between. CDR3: CAISESRETQYF. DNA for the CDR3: TGTGCCATCAGTGAGAGCAGAGAGACCCAGTACTTC.

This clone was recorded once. CDR3 bases: TGCAGCGTTGAGGGGACAGAATCCTACAATGAGCAGTTCTTC. This sequence encodes CSVEGTESYNEQFF. The chain links TRBV29-1 to TRBJ2-1, with 7 bases that match TRBD1. Per germline, CDR1 SQVTM and CDR2 ANQGSEA. CDR3 size: 14 residues. J lost 1 base, V lost 3 bases, and 3 bases had no gene match.

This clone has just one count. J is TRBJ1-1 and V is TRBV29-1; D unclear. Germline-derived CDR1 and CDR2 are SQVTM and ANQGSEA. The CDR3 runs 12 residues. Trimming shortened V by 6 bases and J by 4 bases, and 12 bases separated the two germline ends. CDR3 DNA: TGCAGCGTGGCCCCGTTGGGCACTGAAGCTTTCTTT. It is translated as CSVAPLGTEAFF. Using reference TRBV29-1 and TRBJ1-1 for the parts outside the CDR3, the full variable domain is SAVISQKPSRDICQRGTSLTIQCQVDSQVTMMFWYRQQPGQSLTLIATANQGSEATYESGFVIDKFPISRPNLTFSTLTVSNMSPEDSSIYLCSVAPLGTEAFFGQGTRLTVV.

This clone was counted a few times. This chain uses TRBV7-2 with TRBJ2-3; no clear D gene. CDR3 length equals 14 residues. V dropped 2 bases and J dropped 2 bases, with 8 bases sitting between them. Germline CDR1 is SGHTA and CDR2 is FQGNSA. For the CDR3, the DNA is TGTGCCAGCAGCTTAACGGGCCCCACAGATACGCAGTATTTT. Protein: CASSLTGPTDTQYF.

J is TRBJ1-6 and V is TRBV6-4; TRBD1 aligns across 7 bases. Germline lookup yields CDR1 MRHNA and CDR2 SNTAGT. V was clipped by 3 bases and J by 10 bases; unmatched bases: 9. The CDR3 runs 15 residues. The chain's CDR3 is CASSERGQGGSPLHF. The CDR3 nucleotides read TGTGCCAGCAGTGAAAGGGGTCAGGGGGGATCACCCCTCCACTTT.

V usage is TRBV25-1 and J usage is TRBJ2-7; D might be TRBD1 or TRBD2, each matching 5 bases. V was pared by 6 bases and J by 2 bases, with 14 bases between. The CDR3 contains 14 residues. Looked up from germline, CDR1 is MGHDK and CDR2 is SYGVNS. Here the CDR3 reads CASSDAGAAYEQYF. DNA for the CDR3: TGTGCCAGCAGCGACGCCGGGGCCGCCTACGAGCAGTACTTC.

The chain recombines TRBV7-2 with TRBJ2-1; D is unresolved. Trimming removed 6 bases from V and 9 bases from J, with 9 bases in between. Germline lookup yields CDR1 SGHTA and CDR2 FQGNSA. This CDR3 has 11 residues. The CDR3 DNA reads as TGTGCCAGCAGGTCGGTTGTTGAGCAGTTCTTC. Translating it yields CASRSVVEQFF.

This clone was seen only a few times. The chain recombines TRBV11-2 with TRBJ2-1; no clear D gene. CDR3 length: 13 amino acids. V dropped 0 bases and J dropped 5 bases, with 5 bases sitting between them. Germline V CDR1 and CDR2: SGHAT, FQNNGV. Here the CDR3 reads CASSLEPHNEQFF. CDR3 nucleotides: TGTGCCAGCAGCTTAGAACCACACAATGAGCAGTTCTTC.